This T cell receptor beta chain was retrieved from a study of T cells in Graves' hyperthyroidism and ophthalmopathy. This CDR3 comprises 15 residues. The germline V gene encodes CDR1 DFQATT and CDR2 SNEGSKA (reference sequence). The V gene lost 0 bases and the J gene lost 5 bases, with 16 bases spanning the gap. In this sample, this clonotype turned up many times. Investigators excluded patients with uncontrolled infection, other autoimmune disease, pregnancy or lactation. The diagnoses drew upon clinical symptoms, serum thyroxine and TRAb, thyroid ultrasound and orbital computed tomography. RNA transcripts served as the template for amplifying TCR beta CDR3 regions. The HTBI primer set drove a first-round RT-PCR of the TCR CDR3. TCRdb processed the multiplex PCR reads anew with MiXCR; each CDR3 protein has one entry. This sample has about 200,000 distinct CDR3 sequences; less than 20% occur once, and the top ten carry approximately 56%.

This sequence joins TRBV20-1 and TRBJ2-5, with D perhaps matching TRBD1 or TRBD2 (6 bases each). Input material: blood. This sequence was found in a woman aged 45-59 years with Graves' hyperthyroidism. Here the CDR3 reads CSARDPGAGRETQYF. The CDR3 DNA reads as TGCAGTGCTAGAGATCCGGGGGCGGGAAGGGAGACCCAGTACTTC.